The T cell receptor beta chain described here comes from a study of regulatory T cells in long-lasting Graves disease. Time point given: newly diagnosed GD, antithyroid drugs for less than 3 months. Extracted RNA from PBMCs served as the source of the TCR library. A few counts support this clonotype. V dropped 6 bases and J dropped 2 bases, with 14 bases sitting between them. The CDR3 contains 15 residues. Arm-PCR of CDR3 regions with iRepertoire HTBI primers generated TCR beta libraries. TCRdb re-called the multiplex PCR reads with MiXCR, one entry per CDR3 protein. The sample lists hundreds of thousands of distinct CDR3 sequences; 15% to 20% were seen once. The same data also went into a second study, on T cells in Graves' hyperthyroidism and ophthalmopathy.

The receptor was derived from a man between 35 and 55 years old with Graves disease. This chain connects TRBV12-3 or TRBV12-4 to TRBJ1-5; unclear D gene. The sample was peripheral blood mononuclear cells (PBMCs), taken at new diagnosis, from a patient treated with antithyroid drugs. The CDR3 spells CASSLRAPRNQPQHF. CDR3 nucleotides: TGTGCCAGCAGCCTCCGGGCGCCCCGCAATCAGCCCCAGCATTTT.